The T cell receptor (beta chain) described here comes from a study of T cells in localized non-small cell lung cancer. Some clones are missing from TCRdb's copy, which holds only in-frame ones; the method was immunoSEQ multiplex PCR. The data hold fewer than 9,000 clones, with 92% observed a single time. CDR3 length: 14 amino acids. CDR1 and CDR2 (germline): MNHEY, SVGAGI. The V end lost 0 bases, the J end lost 6 bases, and 9 bases lay between the germline ends. The starting material was peripheral blood mononuclear cells, obtained before any cancer treatment. The origin of this receptor is a male donor at least 60 years old with stage II lung adenocarcinoma. The rearrangement joins TRBV6-5 to TRBJ2-1; a weak D match, TRBD2 (6 bases). CDR3 loop: CASSYSTAGNEQFF. The CDR3 coding sequence is TGTGCCAGCAGTTACTCGACAGCGGGCAATGAGCAGTTCTTC.